The TCR beta chain under discussion was sequenced for a study of T cell responses to AZD1222 COVID-19 vaccine. About the research overall: Whether given at about 4 or about 12 weeks, second doses were pooled.

This clone has only one observation. Its cognate antigen is unknown. Study results and caveats: At baseline, seropositivity was found in only 5 to 7 AZD1222 recipients. Scientists sampled the repertoires only once the peak T cell response had passed.

TCRdb keeps only in-frame clones here, not all; method: immunoSEQ multiplex PCR. The sample carries about 150,000 clones, around 93% recorded once. The sequencing used peripheral blood, collected on day 0 of AZD1222 vaccination. The origin of this receptor is an adult in good health.

This chain's CDR3 is CASSFRTSGSDEQFF. CDR3 bases: TGTGCCAGCAGCTTCAGGACTAGCGGGTCGGATGAGCAGTTCTTC. The J gene is TRBJ2-1, the V gene TRBV7-9; TRBD2 aligns across 11 bases. The germline V gene encodes CDR1 SEHNR and CDR2 FQNEAQ (reference sequence). V shed 3 bases and J 8 bases; nucleotides not matched to a gene: 6. The CDR3 has 15 amino acids.